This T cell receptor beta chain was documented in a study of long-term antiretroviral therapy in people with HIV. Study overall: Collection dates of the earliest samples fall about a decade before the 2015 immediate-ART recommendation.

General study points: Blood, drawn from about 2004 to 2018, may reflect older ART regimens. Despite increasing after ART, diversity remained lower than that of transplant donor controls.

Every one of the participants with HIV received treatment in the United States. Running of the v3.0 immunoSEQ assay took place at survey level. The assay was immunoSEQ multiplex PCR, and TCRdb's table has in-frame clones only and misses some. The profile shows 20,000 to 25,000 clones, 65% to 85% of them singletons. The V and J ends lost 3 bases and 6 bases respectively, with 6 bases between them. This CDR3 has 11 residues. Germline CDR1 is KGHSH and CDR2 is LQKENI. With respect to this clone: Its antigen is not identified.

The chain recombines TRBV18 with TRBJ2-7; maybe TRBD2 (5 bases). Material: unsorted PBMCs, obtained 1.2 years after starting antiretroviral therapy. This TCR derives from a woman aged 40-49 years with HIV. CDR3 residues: CASSPRAEQYF. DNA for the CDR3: TGTGCCAGCTCACCGAGGGCCGAGCAGTACTTC. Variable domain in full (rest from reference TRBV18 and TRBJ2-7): NAGVMQNPRHLVRRRGQEARLRCSPMKGHSHVYWYRQLPEEGLKFMVYLQKENIIDESGMPKERFSAEFPKEGPSILRIQQVVRGDSAAYFCASSPRAEQYFGPGTRLTVT.